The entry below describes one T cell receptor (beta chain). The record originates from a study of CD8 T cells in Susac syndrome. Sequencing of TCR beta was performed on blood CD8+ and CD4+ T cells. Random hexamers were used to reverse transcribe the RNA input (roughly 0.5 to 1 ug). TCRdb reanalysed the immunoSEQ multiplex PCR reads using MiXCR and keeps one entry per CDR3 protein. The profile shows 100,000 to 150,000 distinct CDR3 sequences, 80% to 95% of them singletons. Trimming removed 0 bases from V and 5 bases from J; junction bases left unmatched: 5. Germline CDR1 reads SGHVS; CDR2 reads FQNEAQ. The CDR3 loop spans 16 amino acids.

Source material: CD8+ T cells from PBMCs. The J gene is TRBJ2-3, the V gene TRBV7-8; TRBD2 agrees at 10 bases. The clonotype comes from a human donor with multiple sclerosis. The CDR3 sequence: CASSLASGGAGDTQYF. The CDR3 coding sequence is TGTGCCAGCAGCTTAGCGAGCGGGGGGGCAGGAGATACGCAGTATTTT.